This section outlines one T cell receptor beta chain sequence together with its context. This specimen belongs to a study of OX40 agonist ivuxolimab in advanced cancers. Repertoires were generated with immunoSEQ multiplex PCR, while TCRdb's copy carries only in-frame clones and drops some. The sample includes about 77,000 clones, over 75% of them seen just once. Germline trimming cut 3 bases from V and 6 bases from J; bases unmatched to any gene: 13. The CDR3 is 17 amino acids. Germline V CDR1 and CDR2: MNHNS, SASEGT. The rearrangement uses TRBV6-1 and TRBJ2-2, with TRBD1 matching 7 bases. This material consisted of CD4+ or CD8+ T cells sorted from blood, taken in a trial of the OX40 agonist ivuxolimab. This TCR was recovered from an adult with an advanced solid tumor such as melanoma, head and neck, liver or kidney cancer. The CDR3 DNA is TGTGCCAGCAGTGATCCCCGGGACAGTCAGAGGTCCGGGGAGCTGTTTTTT. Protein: CASSDPRDSQRSGELFF.